Listed here are 4 T cell receptor beta chains from one sample, sequenced in a study of cytomegalovirus exposure and HLA in healthy donors. PCR was performed using 60 Vbeta and 13 Jbeta primers. Clones were sequenced by immunoSEQ multiplex PCR, and TCRdb holds only the in-frame ones, with some missing. The table lists about 190,000 clones, 87% of them singletons. The sequenced material came from PBMCs. All receptors derive from a boy aged 2 to 10 in good health and CMV-seronegative.

This chain links TRBV9 with TRBJ1-3; no reliable D call. Trimming stripped 3 bases from V and 3 bases from J, with 13 bases between. This CDR3 contains 15 residues. Looked up from germline, CDR1 is SGDLS and CDR2 is YYNGEE. The CDR3 protein is CASSGSGLLGNTIYF. The CDR3 DNA follows: TGTGCCAGCAGCGGAAGCGGTTTGCTTGGAAACACCATATATTTT.

The V and J genes are TRBV7-9 and TRBJ2-7, with D unresolved. The CDR3 spans 15 residues. V lost 6 bases to trimming and J lost 1 base, with 16 bases between them. In germline, CDR1 is SEHNR, CDR2 FQNEAQ (reference sequence). The CDR3: CASSFALGESYEQYF. CDR3 DNA: TGTGCCAGCAGTTTCGCTTTGGGCGAATCCTACGAGCAGTACTTC.

The CDR3 nucleotides read TGTGCCAGCAGCTCCCGTGTGGCACTAGGCACTGAAGCTTTCTTT. This codes for CASSSRVALGTEAFF. This chain connects TRBV5-6 to TRBJ1-1; D gene uncertain. Germline V gene lookup returns CDR1 SGHDT and CDR2 YYEEEE. This CDR3 comprises 15 residues. The germline V and J ends were trimmed by 3 bases and 4 bases, with 16 bases remaining between them.

The chain joins TRBV19 to TRBJ1-2; maybe TRBD1 (6 bases). CDR1 and CDR2 (germline): LNHDA, SQIVND (reference sequence). Trimming cost V 6 bases and J 1 base, with 15 bases left between them. The CDR3 sequence is 15 residues long. The CDR3 DNA is TGTGCCAGTAGAGGACCCAGGGGAAATAACTATGGCTACACCTTC. As protein: CASRGPRGNNYGYTF.